This T cell receptor (beta chain) stems from a study of cytomegalovirus exposure and HLA in healthy donors. The primer mix had 60 Vbeta and 13 Jbeta primers. The assay was immunoSEQ multiplex PCR, and TCRdb's table has in-frame clones only and misses some. The table has about 120,000 clones, around 60% seen once. The table lists this clone with a count of one. Its antigen is still unknown. Donors showed nominal health when sampled, although they likely had unrecorded immune exposures. Germline V gene sequence: CDR1 SGHTA, CDR2 FQGNSA. The CDR3 length is 18 residues. Trimming removed 6 bases from V and 0 bases from J; junction bases left unmatched: 11. Study-level findings and limits: Researchers reported from a later analysis that most CMV-associated TCR beta chains appeared HLA-restricted. It was reported in a later analysis that an Asian-associated ancestry cluster showed fewer N-insertions than the roughly 660-donor mean. With DRB1 most and HLA-C fewest, TCR association rates differed between HLA loci in a later analysis.

The clonotype comes from a woman in her thirties or forties in good health and CMV-seropositive. The rearrangement uses TRBV7-2 and TRBJ2-7, with TRBD2 matching over 13 bases. Sequencing was carried out using PBMCs. CDR3 sequence: CASRSGRTSGSSSYEQYF. DNA of the CDR3: TGTGCCAGCAGATCCGGTAGGACTAGCGGGAGCTCCTCCTACGAGCAGTACTTC. Based on the CDR3 plus reference TRBV7-2 and TRBJ2-7, the full variable domain is GAGVSQSPSNKVTEKGKDVELRCDPISGHTALYWYRQSLGQGLEFLIYFQGNSAPDKSGLPSDRFSAERTGGSVSTLTIQRTQQEDSAVYLCASRSGRTSGSSSYEQYFGPGTRLTVT.